The 28 T cell receptor beta chains presented below share a single source sample, sequenced in a study of blood T cell repertoires in COVID-19. The table came from immunoSEQ multiplex PCR; TCRdb's copy has only in-frame clones and leaves some out. The sample carries 100,000 to 150,000 clones, approximately 88% recorded once. The sequenced sample was peripheral blood. The origin of the receptors is a man between 70 and 80 years old with active COVID-19.

V is TRBV20-1 and J is TRBJ2-1; 9 bases fit TRBD2. V lost 3 bases and J lost 8; bases outside the gene matches: 14. The CDR3 contains 16 residues. CDR1 is DFQATT, CDR2 SNEGSKA, per germline (reference sequence). The CDR3 here is CSASRAGGRARDEQFF. CDR3 coding DNA: TGCAGTGCTAGTAGGGCAGGCGGGAGGGCACGTGATGAGCAGTTCTTC.

The rearrangement links TRBV19 to TRBJ1-4; D is undetermined. Trimming pared 6 bases from V and 5 bases from J, leaving 13 bases between. CDR1 is LNHDA, CDR2 SQIVND, per germline (reference sequence). CDR3 length: 14 amino acids. Written as DNA, the CDR3 is TGTGCCAGTAGGGGCTTGAAGGCCAATGAAAAACTGTTTTTT. Protein: CASRGLKANEKLFF. The full variable domain, rest sourced from reference TRBV19 and TRBJ1-4, is DGGITQSPKYLFRKEGQNVTLSCEQNLNHDAMYWYRQDPGQGLRLIYYSQIVNDFQKGDIAEGYSVSREKKESFPLTVTSAQKNPTAFYLCASRGLKANEKLFFGSGTQLSVL.

The chain links TRBV27 to TRBJ2-7, with 7 bases that match TRBD2. The CDR3 has 15 amino acids. V shed 1 base and J 0 bases; nucleotides not matched to a gene: 3. Germline V gene sequence: CDR1 MNHEY, CDR2 SMNVEV (reference sequence). CDR3 residues: CASSLFGGSSYEQYF. The CDR3 DNA sequence: TGTGCCAGCAGTTTATTCGGCGGGAGCTCCTACGAGCAGTACTTC.

The chain links TRBV4-3 to TRBJ1-2; D perhaps matches TRBD1 (6 bases). Germline V gives CDR1 LGHNA, CDR2 YSLEER. V was shortened by 5 bases and J by 2 bases, with 15 bases between the two germline ends. CDR3 size: 15 residues. The CDR3 reads CASSVGTPMNYGYTF. CDR3 nucleotide sequence: TGCGCCAGCAGCGTCGGGACACCTATGAACTATGGCTACACCTTC.

V and J are TRBV5-1 and TRBJ2-3; 9 bases agree with TRBD2. CDR1 and CDR2 (germline): SGHRS, YFSETQ. V lost 4 bases, J lost 0 bases, and 3 bases stayed unmatched. There are 15 residues in the CDR3. Here the CDR3 DNA reads TGCGCCAGCAGCATCGGACTAGCGAGCACAGATACGCAGTATTTT. It encodes CASSIGLASTDTQYF.

The chain employs TRBV27 and TRBJ2-5, with a tentative D call TRBD2 (6 bases). V was clipped by 5 bases and J by 7 bases, with 14 bases between them. Germline V CDR1 and CDR2: MNHEY, SMNVEV (reference sequence). There are 13 residues in the CDR3. In DNA form, the CDR3 reads TGTGCCAGCAGTCCCGGGGGTGCGGGGACCCAGTACTTC. Its protein is CASSPGGAGTQYF.

The chain uses TRBV19 and TRBJ1-6; no definite D call. There are 13 residues in the CDR3. Trimming stripped 3 bases from V and 9 bases from J, with 9 bases between. Germline CDR1 and CDR2: LNHDA and SQIVND (reference sequence). Here the CDR3 reads CASSMVESSPLHF. CDR3 nucleotide sequence: TGTGCCAGTAGTATGGTGGAGAGTTCACCCCTCCACTTT.

The rearrangement links TRBV5-4 to TRBJ2-2; unclear D gene. CDR3 length: 16 residues. V was cut by 4 bases and J by 1 base, with 14 bases left in between. Germline values: CDR1 SGHNT, CDR2 YYREEE (reference sequence). The CDR3 region is CASSTGFGQNTGELFF. The CDR3 DNA follows: TGTGCCAGCAGCACCGGCTTTGGGCAGAACACCGGGGAGCTGTTTTTT.

This sequence joins TRBV4-3 and TRBJ1-2, with 9 positions matching TRBD1. CDR1 and CDR2 from the germline V gene are LGHNA and YSLEER. The J segment lost 4 bases and the V segment lost 4 bases, leaving 7 bases of the junction unmatched. This CDR3 region has 15 residues. This CDR3 reads CASSPSRTGVYGYTF. The CDR3 DNA reads TGCGCCAGCAGCCCCAGCCGGACAGGGGTCTATGGCTACACCTTC.

J is TRBJ1-1 and V is TRBV6-2 or TRBV6-3; 7 nucleotides agree with TRBD1. Germline V gives CDR1 MNHEY, CDR2 SVGEGT. V lost 2 bases to trimming and J lost 5 bases; unmatched junction nucleotides: 11. The CDR3 consists of 16 residues. CDR3: CASSYPRRGRGTEAFF. CDR3 coding DNA: TGTGCCAGCAGTTACCCTCGGAGGGGGCGAGGGACTGAAGCTTTCTTT.

The chain couples TRBV27 to TRBJ2-1; 10 nucleotides align to TRBD2. Germline assignment: CDR1 MNHEY and CDR2 SMNVEV (reference sequence). V was clipped by 5 bases and J by 8 bases; unmatched bases: 9. The CDR3 has 15 residues. The CDR3 region has the DNA TGTGCCAGCAGTCCCCTAGCGGGAGTAGTAGATGAGCAGTTCTTC. Translation: CASSPLAGVVDEQFF.

This clone was found once. This rearrangement joins TRBV5-8 to TRBJ2-5, with D perhaps TRBD1 (7 bases). This CDR3 comprises 18 residues. Germline V gene sequence: CDR1 SGHTS, CDR2 YDEGEE. Between the trimmed V and J ends, which lost 4 bases and 5 bases, there was a span of 27 bases. DNA for the CDR3: TGTGCCAGCAGCCCCTCCCGGGGGACAGTGCCTAGGGGGGAGACCCAGTACTTC. Protein product: CASSPSRGTVPRGETQYF.

The genes are TRBV5-1 and TRBJ1-3; the match to TRBD1 covers 10 bases. This CDR3 is 17 amino acids long. The V and J ends lost 4 bases and 1 base, in that order; junction bases with no gene match: 8. The germline gives CDR1 SGHRS, CDR2 YFSETQ. CDR3 in DNA: TGCGCCAGCAGCCGGGACAGGGGCCGGGCGTCTGGAAACACCATATATTTT. Translating it yields CASSRDRGRASGNTIYF. The complete variable domain, with remaining parts taken from reference TRBV5-1 and TRBJ1-3, reads KAGVTQTPRYLIKTRGQQVTLSCSPISGHRSVSWYQQTPGQGLQFLFEYFSETQRNKGNFPGRFSGRQFSNSRSEMNVSTLELGDSALYLCASSRDRGRASGNTIYFGEGSWLTVV.

This sequence joins TRBV11-3 and TRBJ2-5; D is unclear. CDR1 and CDR2 (germline): SGHNT, YENEEA. The CDR3 is 14 residues long. V lost 1 base and J lost 1, with 7 bases in between. This CDR3 is CASSLGLGQETQYF. The CDR3 DNA reads TGTGCCAGCAGCTTAGGTCTCGGCCAAGAGACCCAGTACTTC.

V usage is TRBV28 and J usage is TRBJ1-2, with 9 positions matching TRBD1. Losses at the gene ends were 6 bases for V and 8 bases for J; bases not matched to a gene: 7. This CDR3 comprises 13 residues. CDR1 and CDR2 (germline): MDHEN, SYDVKM. For the CDR3, the DNA is TGTGCCAGCAGAAAAGACAGGGGGAGCGGCTACACCTTC. Its protein product is CASRKDRGSGYTF.

The chain employs TRBV11-2 and TRBJ2-4, with TRBD2 matching over 7 bases. V shed 0 bases, J shed 3 bases, and the junction held 8 bases outside the gene matches. CDR3 length: 17 residues. Germline-derived CDR1 and CDR2 are SGHAT and FQNNGV. In DNA form, the CDR3 reads TGTGCCAGCAGCTTAGACATGCAGGGAGGGATCAAAAACATTCAGTACTTC. Its translation: CASSLDMQGGIKNIQYF.

The chain links TRBV28 to TRBJ1-1; D might be TRBD1 (6 bases). Per the germline V gene, CDR1 is MDHEN and CDR2 is SYDVKM. The CDR3 loop spans 13 amino acids. The V and J ends lost 7 bases and 5 bases respectively, with 14 bases between them. This chain's CDR3 is CASKGGGQTEAFF. CDR3 bases: TGTGCCAGCAAGGGCGGGGGCCAAACTGAAGCTTTCTTT.

This sequence joins TRBV19 and TRBJ1-2; weak D call: TRBD1 (5 bases). Germline CDR1 is LNHDA and CDR2 is SQIVND (reference sequence). The V end lost 7 bases, the J end lost 6 bases, and 18 bases lay between the germline ends. CDR3 length equals 14 residues. The CDR3 nucleotides are TGTGCCAGTACTCCTAGAAGGGGAGGTCATGGCTACACCTTC. This encodes CASTPRRGGHGYTF.

The V call is TRBV30, the J call TRBJ2-7; the match to TRBD2 covers 7 bases. The germline V gene encodes CDR1 GTSNPN and CDR2 SVGIG (reference sequence). The CDR3 spans 13 residues. V shed 4 bases and J 5 bases; nucleotides not matched to a gene: 8. The CDR3 loop is CAWKSGVYHEQYF. Here the CDR3 DNA reads TGTGCCTGGAAAAGCGGGGTTTACCACGAGCAGTACTTC. The whole variable domain, remainder taken from reference TRBV30 and TRBJ2-7, is SQTIHQWPATLVQPVGSPLSLECTVEGTSNPNLYWYRQAAGRGLQLLFYSVGIGQISSEVPQNLSASRPQDRQFILSSKKLLLSDSGFYLCAWKSGVYHEQYFGPGTRLTVT.

The chain carries TRBV27 and TRBJ2-1, with 8 bases identical to TRBD1. V was clipped by 7 bases and J by 2 bases; unmatched bases: 7. The CDR3 covers 15 residues. CDR1 is MNHEY and CDR2 is SMNVEV in the germline V gene (reference sequence). CDR3 nucleotide sequence: TGTGCCAGCACCCCGGCGACAGGGGCCTACAATGAGCAGTTCTTC. Its translation: CASTPATGAYNEQFF.

The chain couples TRBV27 to TRBJ2-1, with 11 bases identical to TRBD1. Per the germline V gene, CDR1 is MNHEY and CDR2 is SMNVEV (reference sequence). Trimming at V came to 6 bases and at J to 11 bases, leaving 6 bases not matched to a gene. The CDR3 covers 13 residues. The CDR3 DNA reads as TGTGCCAGCAGGGACAGGGGGCAAAGTAAGCAGTTCTTC. Residues: CASRDRGQSKQFF.

On this clone itself: Other DNA sequences in the same sample also yield this CDR3. The chain links TRBV28 to TRBJ2-7, with 9 bases aligning to TRBD1. V trimming: 3 bases; J trimming: 4 bases; junction bases outside the gene matches: 1. Germline V gene sequence: CDR1 MDHEN, CDR2 SYDVKM. The CDR3 has 13 residues. Here the CDR3 DNA reads TGTGCCAGCAGTTTGGACAGGGGATACGAGCAGTACTTC. Protein sequence: CASSLDRGYEQYF.

The chain joins TRBV27 to TRBJ2-7; 9 nucleotides align to TRBD1. CDR1 and CDR2 (germline): MNHEY, SMNVEV (reference sequence). The CDR3 is 17 residues long. The V segment lost 10 bases and the J segment 2 bases; nucleotides outside the gene matches: 18. The CDR3 is CATRGQGASISPYEQYF. In nucleotides, the CDR3 is TGTGCCACCAGGGGACAGGGAGCCTCCATAAGTCCCTACGAGCAGTACTTC.

The rearrangement links TRBV5-4 to TRBJ1-2; D perhaps matches TRBD1 (6 bases). The germline gives CDR1 SGHNT, CDR2 YYREEE (reference sequence). The CDR3 sequence is 15 residues long. With 0 bases removed from V and 4 bases from J, the gap between germline ends came to 13 bases. The CDR3 region is CASSLVVRGTYGYTF. The CDR3, as DNA: TGTGCCAGCAGCTTGGTTGTCAGGGGTACCTATGGCTACACCTTC.

The chain joins TRBV9 to TRBJ2-7, with D unresolved. V was pared by 1 base and J by 2 bases, with 16 bases between. Germline CDR1 and CDR2: SGDLS and YYNGEE. The CDR3 contains 16 residues. The CDR3 spells CASSVSSATPAYEQYF. The DNA for the CDR3 is TGTGCCAGCAGCGTATCCAGCGCCACCCCGGCCTACGAGCAGTACTTC.

The chain uses TRBV24-1 and TRBJ2-1; D might be TRBD1 (7 bases). The germline V gene encodes CDR1 KGHDR and CDR2 SFDVKD. CDR3 size: 13 residues. Trimming removed 3 bases from V and 6 bases from J, with 8 bases in between. The DNA for the CDR3 is TGTGCCACCAGTGATCAGGGGGGCAATGAGCAGTTCTTC. Protein sequence: CATSDQGGNEQFF.

This clone showed up just once. The chain links TRBV7-2 to TRBJ1-5; D is unresolved. The CDR3 runs to 12 residues. The V end lost 5 bases, the J end lost 5 bases, and 7 bases lay between the germline ends. CDR1 is SGHTA and CDR2 is FQGNSA in the germline V gene. The CDR3 DNA is TGTGCCAGCAGCCCCCGGTATCAGCCCCAGCATTTT. It specifies CASSPRYQPQHF.

J is TRBJ2-1 and V is TRBV13; tentatively, D is TRBD1 (6 bases). The CDR3 is 16 amino acids. V shed 4 bases and J shed 2 bases, with 15 bases lying between them. CDR1 is PRHDT and CDR2 is FYEKMQ in the germline V gene (reference sequence). In DNA form, the CDR3 reads TGTGCCAGCAGCTCGGAGACAGGAAAAACCTACAATGAGCAGTTCTTC. It specifies CASSSETGKTYNEQFF.